A single sample gave rise to the 29 T cell receptor beta chains below, sequenced in a study of blood T cell repertoires in COVID-19. Generated by immunoSEQ multiplex PCR, the TCRdb table keeps only in-frame clones and is missing some. This sample has about 130,000 clones, with 85% found just once. Material for sequencing was peripheral blood. The source of these receptors is an older man with active or convalescent COVID-19.

J is TRBJ1-1 and V is TRBV11-2; no definite D call. The germline V gene encodes CDR1 SGHAT and CDR2 FQNNGV. The CDR3 spans 13 residues. Deletions cut 8 bases from V and 0 bases from J, with 10 bases between. CDR3 sequence (DNA): TGTGCCAGCGCCGGACTTATGAACACTGAAGCTTTCTTT. Translation: CASAGLMNTEAFF.

This chain connects TRBV7-9 to TRBJ1-1; weak D call: TRBD1 (5 bases). This CDR3 has 14 amino acids. V gave up 3 bases and J gave up 4 bases, with 12 bases separating them. Germline V gives CDR1 SEHNR, CDR2 FQNEAQ (reference sequence). CDR3 residues: CASSFQGGGTEAFF. CDR3 coding DNA: TGTGCCAGCAGCTTCCAGGGAGGCGGCACTGAAGCTTTCTTT.

This chain uses TRBV7-6 with TRBJ2-1; 13 nucleotides match TRBD2. Germline assignment: CDR1 SGHVS and CDR2 FNYEAQ. The V segment lost 1 base and the J segment 10 bases; nucleotides outside the gene matches: 7. The CDR3 extends over 16 amino acids. Here the CDR3 reads CASSLGRPGLAGEQFF. CDR3 nucleotide sequence: TGTGCCAGCAGCTTAGGAAGACCGGGACTAGCGGGGGAGCAGTTCTTC.

The V gene is TRBV7-6, the J gene TRBJ1-3; D perhaps matches TRBD1 (5 bases). V was clipped by 8 bases and J by 5 bases, with 13 bases between them. There are 13 residues in the CDR3. The germline CDR1 and CDR2 sequences are SGHVS and FNYEAQ. The CDR3 nucleotides are TGTGCCAGCCGACAGTTGGGGAGAAACACCATATATTTT. Translation gives CASRQLGRNTIYF.

This chain uses TRBV3-1 (or the pseudogene TRBV3-2) with TRBJ2-1; 7 bases agree with TRBD2. Per the germline V gene, CDR1 is LGHDT and CDR2 is YNNKEL (reference sequence). Trimming removed 0 bases from V and 2 bases from J; junction bases left unmatched: 7. This CDR3 is 17 amino acids long. The CDR3 sequence is CASSQDLNAGAYNEQFF. The CDR3 DNA reads as TGTGCCAGCAGCCAAGATCTCAACGCGGGGGCCTACAATGAGCAGTTCTTC.

This sequence joins TRBV6-6 and TRBJ1-3, with 9 positions matching TRBD1. Trimming removed 5 bases from V and 0 bases from J; junction bases left unmatched: 11. This CDR3 is built from 18 residues. CDR1 is MNHNY, CDR2 SVGAGI, per germline (reference sequence). The CDR3 here is CASSHPGQGSGSGNTIYF. For the CDR3, the DNA is TGTGCCAGCAGTCACCCGGGACAGGGAAGCGGCTCTGGAAACACCATATATTTT.

The chain uses TRBV5-1 and TRBJ1-5; TRBD1 is a possible D gene (6 bases). Germline V gene lookup returns CDR1 SGHRS and CDR2 YFSETQ. Deletions cut 4 bases from V and 0 bases from J, with 8 bases between. The CDR3 sequence is 14 residues long. CDR3 bases: TGCGCCAGCAGCCCGGACAGTAGCAATCAGCCCCAGCATTTT. Protein product: CASSPDSSNQPQHF.

The V and J genes are TRBV14 and TRBJ1-3; 9 positions agree with TRBD1. Germline loops: CDR1 SGHDN, CDR2 FVKESK. This CDR3 region has 17 residues. The V gene end was trimmed by 3 bases and the J gene end by 0 bases; junction bases not matched to a gene: 6. DNA of the CDR3: TGTGCCAGCAGCCATCTCCGGGACAGGGTCTCTGGAAACACCATATATTTT. Protein product: CASSHLRDRVSGNTIYF. The full variable domain, in which reference TRBV14 and TRBJ1-3 provide the parts outside the CDR3, is EAGVTQFPSHSVIEKGQTVTLRCDPISGHDNLYWYRRVMGKEIKFLLHFVKESKQDESGMPNNRFLAERTGGTYSTLKVQPAELEDSGVYFCASSHLRDRVSGNTIYFGEGSWLTVV.

The chain recombines TRBV9 with TRBJ1-6; TRBD1 matches at 10 bases. There are 15 residues in the CDR3. The junction had 2 bases not matched to a gene; V was cut back by 0 bases and J by 8 bases. Per germline, CDR1 SGDLS and CDR2 YYNGEE. In DNA form, the CDR3 reads TGTGCCAGCAGCGTAGTCGGGACAGGGGATTCACCCCTCCACTTT. The encoded protein is CASSVVGTGDSPLHF. Drawing the rest from reference TRBV9 and TRBJ1-6, the complete variable domain is DSGVTQTPKHLITATGQRVTLRCSPRSGDLSVYWYQQSLDQGLQFLIQYYNGEERAKGNILERFSAQQFPDLHSELNLSSLELGDSALYFCASSVVGTGDSPLHFGNGTRLTVT.

Only a few counts were recorded for this clone. The chain joins TRBV30 to TRBJ1-5; a weak D match, TRBD1 (5 bases). CDR3 size: 14 residues. Per germline, CDR1 GTSNPN and CDR2 SVGIG (reference sequence). Trimming removed 0 bases from V and 3 bases from J, with 9 bases in between. CDR3 in amino acids: CAWSVGQNNQPQHF. Written as DNA, the CDR3 is TGTGCCTGGAGTGTGGGGCAGAACAATCAGCCCCAGCATTTT.

The chain links TRBV5-4 to TRBJ1-5, with D unclear. Trimming cost V 1 base and J 0 bases, with 5 bases left between them. Germline assignment: CDR1 SGHNT and CDR2 YYREEE (reference sequence). This CDR3 spans 14 amino acids. In DNA, the CDR3 is TGTGCCAGCAGCTTGTCCGGTAGCAATCAGCCCCAGCATTTT. Protein sequence: CASSLSGSNQPQHF.

As concerns this clone: Other DNA variants within this sample encode the same CDR3. The genes are TRBV18 and TRBJ2-7; no firm D call. Germline V lookup: CDR1 KGHSH, CDR2 LQKENI. CDR3 length: 12 amino acids. Trimming took 3 bases from V and 3 from J, leaving 6 bases between them. The CDR3 reads CASSPSSYEQYF. The CDR3 coding sequence is TGTGCCAGCTCACCGTCCAGCTACGAGCAGTACTTC.

The rearrangement uses TRBV5-5 and TRBJ2-6; tentatively, D is TRBD2 (6 bases). Trimming removed 4 bases from V and 4 bases from J, with 12 bases in between. CDR3 size: 15 residues. Per the germline V gene, CDR1 is SGHKS and CDR2 is YYEKEE (reference sequence). CDR3 bases: TGTGCCAGCAGCCCACTAGCTTCCGGGGCCAACGTCCTGACTTTC. It encodes CASSPLASGANVLTF. Full variable domain (remainder filled in from reference TRBV5-5 and TRBJ2-6): DAGVTQSPTHLIKTRGQQVTLRCSPISGHKSVSWYQQVLGQGPQFIFQYYEKEERGRGNFPDRFSARQFPNYSSELNVNALLLGDSALYLCASSPLASGANVLTFGAGSRLTVL.

The rearrangement links TRBV19 to TRBJ1-1, with 8 bases lining up with TRBD1. CDR3 length: 16 residues. V shed 5 bases, J shed 4 bases, and the junction held 12 bases outside the gene matches. Per the germline V gene, CDR1 is LNHDA and CDR2 is SQIVND (reference sequence). In nucleotides, the CDR3 is TGTGCCAGTAGTTCAAGGACAGGGAATCCACCCACTGAAGCTTTCTTT. Translated: CASSSRTGNPPTEAFF.

The gene calls are TRBV6-2 or TRBV6-3 and TRBJ2-3; D might be TRBD1 (5 bases). The CDR3 extends over 13 amino acids. Trimming stripped 6 bases from V and 5 bases from J, with 12 bases between. Germline CDR1 is MNHEY and CDR2 is SVGEGT. The CDR3 is CASSGQHRDTQYF. CDR3 coding DNA: TGTGCCAGCAGCGGACAACACCGAGATACGCAGTATTTT.

This clone was seen once. This chain connects TRBV5-1 to TRBJ2-7, with 9 bases fitting TRBD1. The CDR3 is 16 residues long. The V gene end was trimmed by 0 bases and the J gene end by 3 bases; junction bases not matched to a gene: 7. CDR1 is SGHRS and CDR2 is YFSETQ in the germline V gene. CDR3 nucleotide sequence: TGCGCCAGCAGCTTGGCTCCGGGACAGGGATACTACGAGCAGTACTTC. Translation gives CASSLAPGQGYYEQYF.

The chain is built from TRBV28 and TRBJ1-2, with 9 bases lining up with TRBD1. V gave up 5 bases and J gave up 4 bases; unmatched junction bases: 11. The CDR3 totals 16 residues. CDR1 and CDR2 from the germline V gene are MDHEN and SYDVKM. The CDR3 DNA reads TGTGCCAGCAGTACCGCCGCGGGACAGGGTAGCTATGGCTACACCTTC. The encoded protein is CASSTAAGQGSYGYTF.

CDR3: CASSRGQGSGAFF. In DNA, the CDR3 is TGTGCCAGCAGCCGAGGACAGGGGTCAGGAGCTTTCTTT. The V call is TRBV14, the J call TRBJ1-1; 9 nucleotides match TRBD1. The germline V gene has CDR1 SGHDN and CDR2 FVKESK. J was trimmed by 10 bases and V by 4 bases; bases with no gene match: 7. This CDR3 is built from 13 residues.

The CDR3 DNA follows: TGTGCCAGCTACCCTCAATTAGAGGCCGCCTCTGGAAACACCATATATTTT. Amino acids: CASYPQLEAASGNTIYF. The rearrangement uses TRBV18 and TRBJ1-3, with D hard to call. The length of the CDR3 is 17 residues. The germline CDR1 and CDR2 sequences are KGHSH and LQKENI. V was shortened by 7 bases and J by 0 bases, with 19 bases between the two germline ends.

The chain is built from TRBV4-1 and TRBJ2-3; 12 bases map to TRBD2. In germline, CDR1 is MGHRA, CDR2 YSYEKL. V trimming: 4 bases; J trimming: 4 bases; junction bases outside the gene matches: 6. The CDR3 runs 16 residues. Here the CDR3 DNA reads TGCGCCAGCAGCCGAACTAGCGGGGGGTTCGCAGATACGCAGTATTTT. Encoded protein: CASSRTSGGFADTQYF.

The rearrangement joins TRBV3-1 (or the pseudogene TRBV3-2) to TRBJ2-1; a possible D gene is TRBD1 (5 bases). Trimming cost V 3 bases and J 10 bases, with 10 bases left between them. Per germline, CDR1 LGHDT and CDR2 YNNKEL (reference sequence). This CDR3 is 12 amino acids long. CDR3 protein: CASSQGQGEQFF. CDR3 nucleotides: TGTGCCAGCAGCCAGGGGCAAGGGGAGCAGTTCTTC.

The genes are TRBV30 and TRBJ1-4; 8 nucleotides align to TRBD1. The CDR3 is 14 residues long. From germline, CDR1 is GTSNPN and CDR2 SVGIG (reference sequence). Unmatched junction bases numbered 11, after V lost 1 base and J lost 13 bases. The CDR3 DNA reads TGTGCCTGGAGTGGTACAGACAGGGGTTGGTCACTGTTTTTT. It specifies CAWSGTDRGWSLFF.

The J gene is TRBJ2-1, the V gene TRBV3-1 (or the pseudogene TRBV3-2), with 9 nucleotides matching TRBD2. Trimming cost V 0 bases and J 1 base; bases outside gene matches: 13. The V gene's germline CDR1 is LGHDT and CDR2 YNNKEL (reference sequence). The CDR3 covers 20 residues. The CDR3 here is CASSQEAGGSGADSYNEQFF. The CDR3 region has the DNA TGTGCCAGCAGCCAAGAAGCGGGGGGTAGCGGGGCCGATTCCTACAATGAGCAGTTCTTC.

The chain employs TRBV15 and TRBJ2-4; 8 bases are a match to TRBD2. Germline CDR1 is LNHNV and CDR2 is YYDKDF (reference sequence). The length of the CDR3 is 14 residues. V dropped 5 bases and J dropped 10; count of bases not matched to a gene: 10. The DNA of the CDR3 is TGTGCCACCAGCGGGAGGACTAGCCCGGAAATTCAGTACTTC. It specifies CATSGRTSPEIQYF. Together with reference TRBV15 and TRBJ2-4, the CDR3 gives the full variable domain: DAMVIQNPRYQVTQFGKPVTLSCSQTLNHNVMYWYQQKSSQAPKLLFHYYDKDFNNEADTPDNFQSRRPNTSFCFLDIRSPGLGDTAMYLCATSGRTSPEIQYFGAGTRLSVL.

J is TRBJ1-1 and V is TRBV9, with D possibly matching TRBD1 (5 bases). CDR3 length: 15 residues. CDR1 is SGDLS, CDR2 YYNGEE, per germline. V was trimmed by 2 bases and J by 1 base, leaving 12 bases between them. The CDR3 protein is CASSVQGLPNTEAFF. The DNA of the CDR3 is TGTGCCAGCAGCGTCCAGGGTCTTCCGAACACTGAAGCTTTCTTT.

The chain employs TRBV5-1 and TRBJ2-7; 8 bases align to TRBD1. This CDR3 spans 14 amino acids. The germline V gene encodes CDR1 SGHRS and CDR2 YFSETQ. V was clipped by 4 bases and J by 7 bases; unmatched bases: 10. The CDR3 is CASSRGQVPLEQYF. As DNA, the CDR3 is TGCGCCAGCAGCAGGGGACAGGTCCCCCTGGAGCAGTACTTC.

The chain carries TRBV7-2 and TRBJ1-2, with 7 positions matching TRBD1. CDR1 SGHTA and CDR2 FQGNSA come from the germline V gene. The length of the CDR3 is 14 residues. J was trimmed by 2 bases and V by 5 bases; bases with no gene match: 5. The CDR3 region has the DNA TGTGCCAGCAGCCCCTCACAGGGGAACTATGGCTACACCTTC. Its translation is CASSPSQGNYGYTF.

This chain links TRBV9 with TRBJ1-1; D unclear. Trimming left V 0 bases short and J 0 bases short, with 3 bases between. Germline CDR1 and CDR2: SGDLS and YYNGEE. This CDR3 has 13 amino acids. The DNA for the CDR3 is TGTGCCAGCAGCGTAGTCGTGAACACTGAAGCTTTCTTT. Amino acid sequence: CASSVVVNTEAFF.

This clone was found once. The rearrangement joins TRBV5-4 to TRBJ2-2; D ambiguous. The CDR3 runs 15 residues. CDR1 is SGHNT and CDR2 is YYREEE in the germline V gene (reference sequence). V was shortened by 1 base and J by 0 bases, with 7 bases between the two germline ends. The CDR3 coding sequence is TGTGCCAGCAGCTTGAGGAGACCGAACACCGGGGAGCTGTTTTTT. Translated: CASSLRRPNTGELFF.